One and the same sample provided the 20 T cell receptor beta chains below, sequenced in a study of cytomegalovirus exposure and HLA in healthy donors (dated by TCRdb to 2016 to 2017). Libraries were prepared through the immunoSEQ multiplex PCR assay. TCRdb holds this immuneACCESS table with in-frame rearrangements only. Some clones are missing; in checked studies, unresolved V genes explain under half, and the rest has no known cause. Within this sample are 200,000 or so clones, with 90% to 95% of them counted one time only. The ten largest clones take up about 0.95% of the sample. The sample consisted of PBMCs. The origin of the receptors is a woman aged 18 to 35 in good health and CMV-seronegative.

The chain carries TRBV7-2 and TRBJ1-3, with 11 nucleotides matching TRBD1. Germline CDR1 is SGHTA and CDR2 is FQGNSA. The ends lost 5 bases at V and 4 bases at J; junction bases unmatched: 7. The CDR3 is 16 amino acids. This chain's CDR3 is CASSRRRTGGGNTIYF. For the CDR3, the DNA is TGTGCCAGCAGCCGAAGAAGGACAGGGGGCGGAAACACCATATATTTT.

This chain uses TRBV5-6 with TRBJ1-5, with a possible D match to TRBD1 (5 bases). Germline V gene data show CDR1 as SGHDT and CDR2 as YYEEEE. The CDR3 is made up of 17 amino acids. Trimming removed 1 base at V and 0 bases at J, with 14 bases between. The CDR3 sequence: CASSLFGHTDSNQPQHF. Here the CDR3 DNA reads TGTGCCAGCAGCTTGTTTGGACATACTGATAGCAATCAGCCCCAGCATTTT.

This clone is a singleton in its sample. As DNA, the CDR3 is TGTGCCAGCAGTGACCTATCCATGGGGGGTGCTAATGAAAAACTGTTTTTT. Protein product: CASSDLSMGGANEKLFF. The V call is TRBV25-1, the J call TRBJ1-4, with D possibly TRBD1 on 5 matching bases. From germline, CDR1 is MGHDK and CDR2 SYGVNS. The CDR3 is 17 amino acids. V lost 3 bases and J 3 bases, leaving 17 bases between the germline ends.

Remarks on this clone: Mismatch with germline at one junction end may stem from a read error. The chain links TRBV6-1 to TRBJ2-5, with TRBD1 matching over 8 bases. Germline V gene lookup returns CDR1 MNHNS and CDR2 SASEGT. This CDR3 has 16 amino acids. In DNA form, the CDR3 reads TGTGCCATCAGTGAAGGACAGGGACCCATACGGGAGACCCAGTACTTC. It specifies CAISEGQGPIRETQYF.

The rearrangement uses TRBV6-1 and TRBJ1-2, with 7 bases lining up with TRBD1. The germline CDR1 and CDR2 sequences are MNHNS and SASEGT. The CDR3 loop spans 14 amino acids. After removal of 0 bases from V and 9 bases from J, the junction contained 7 bases not matched to a gene. The DNA for the CDR3 is TGTGCCAGCAGTGAAGCCACGGGACAGTCCCGCTACACCTTC. Translated: CASSEATGQSRYTF.

The rearrangement uses TRBV7-2 and TRBJ2-1; TRBD2 matches 7 bases. Germline V gives CDR1 SGHTA, CDR2 FQGNSA. V lost 1 base, J lost 9 bases, and 9 bases stayed unmatched. The CDR3 consists of 15 residues. The CDR3 nucleotides read TGTGCCAGCAGCTTAGAAGGGGACTACACTAGTGAGCAGTTCTTC. It is translated as CASSLEGDYTSEQFF.

The chain uses TRBV29-1 and TRBJ2-5, with D tentatively TRBD2 (5 bases). This CDR3 comprises 13 residues. V was cut by 6 bases and J by 7 bases, with 18 bases left in between. Germline CDR1 and CDR2: SQVTM and ANQGSEA. The CDR3 loop reads CSVATSGLGTQYF. CDR3 bases: TGCAGCGTGGCCACTAGTGGCTTGGGGACCCAGTACTTC.

The rearrangement links TRBV6-5 to TRBJ2-3, with D maybe TRBD2 (5 bases). Looked up from germline, CDR1 is MNHEY and CDR2 is SVGAGI. V was shortened by 5 bases and J by 4 bases, with 10 bases between the two germline ends. The CDR3 has 13 residues. CDR3: CASSRGNSDTQYF. The CDR3 DNA reads as TGTGCCAGCAGTCGAGGGAATTCAGATACGCAGTATTTT.

This clone was picked up one time. The chain carries TRBV12-5 and TRBJ2-5, with 8 nucleotides matching TRBD1. The J segment lost 3 bases and the V segment lost 1 base, leaving 1 base of the junction unmatched. The CDR3 spans 14 residues. CDR1 is LGHNT, CDR2 FRNRAP, per germline. The CDR3 reads CASGLGTGKETQYF. DNA for the CDR3: TGTGCTAGTGGTTTGGGGACAGGGAAAGAGACCCAGTACTTC.

The chain joins TRBV9 to TRBJ2-3; 7 nucleotides match TRBD1. The ends lost 4 bases at V and 3 bases at J; junction bases unmatched: 11. Germline CDR1 and CDR2: SGDLS and YYNGEE. The CDR3 totals 16 residues. CDR3 sequence: CASSRTGDLGTDTQYF. Here the CDR3 DNA reads TGTGCCAGCAGCAGAACAGGGGATTTAGGTACAGATACGCAGTATTTT.

This chain connects TRBV6-1 to TRBJ2-7, with 8 bases that match TRBD2. V lost 7 bases, J lost 3 bases, and 5 bases stayed unmatched. CDR1 is MNHNS and CDR2 is SASEGT in the germline V gene. The CDR3 is 13 residues long. The CDR3, as DNA: TGTGCCAGCAAGGGACTAGAAGGCTACGAGCAGTACTTC. The encoded protein is CASKGLEGYEQYF.

This rearrangement joins TRBV7-9 to TRBJ1-4; 10 bases line up with TRBD1. The CDR3 spans 15 residues. The germline CDR1 and CDR2 sequences are SEHNR and FQNEAQ (reference sequence). Losses at the gene ends were 5 bases for V and 5 bases for J; bases not matched to a gene: 5. The CDR3 DNA sequence: TGTGCCAGCAGCACGCCGGGACAGGGGAATGAAAAACTGTTTTTT. Translating gives CASSTPGQGNEKLFF. Using reference TRBV7-9 and TRBJ1-4 for the parts outside the CDR3, the full variable domain is DTGVSQNPRHKITKRGQNVTFRCDPISEHNRLYWYRQTLGQGPEFLTYFQNEAQLEKSRLLSDRFSAERPKGSFSTLEIQRTEQGDSAMYLCASSTPGQGNEKLFFGSGTQLSVL.

The chain combines TRBV4-1 with TRBJ1-2; D is perhaps TRBD1 (5 bases). V was shortened by 0 bases and J by 10 bases, with 21 bases between the two germline ends. This CDR3 spans 16 amino acids. Germline V gives CDR1 MGHRA, CDR2 YSYEKL. The CDR3 region is CASSQETAGRWEDYTF. CDR3 nucleotides: TGCGCCAGCAGCCAAGAAACGGCAGGGCGGTGGGAGGACTACACCTTC.

This rearrangement joins TRBV5-1 to TRBJ2-1; the match to TRBD1 covers 8 bases. Germline loops: CDR1 SGHRS, CDR2 YFSETQ. Trimming took 4 bases from V and 3 from J; bases not matched to a gene: 9. CDR3 length equals 16 residues. CDR3 bases: TGCGCCAGCAGCACCTCAGGGGGCGCATTCTACAATGAGCAGTTCTTC. This encodes CASSTSGGAFYNEQFF.

This rearrangement joins TRBV6-6 to TRBJ1-5, with 10 bases that match TRBD1. Germline V lookup: CDR1 MNHNY, CDR2 SVGAGI (reference sequence). The CDR3 extends over 15 amino acids. With V trimmed by 8 bases and J by 0 bases, 4 bases remained unmatched. The DNA of the CDR3 is TGTGCCAGCGGGACAGGGGATTATAGCAATCAGCCCCAGCATTTT. Its protein product is CASGTGDYSNQPQHF.

This clone was seen a single time. The V gene is TRBV30, the J gene TRBJ1-2; the match to TRBD1 covers 12 bases. The junction had 7 bases not matched to a gene; V was cut back by 4 bases and J by 4 bases. The CDR3 contains 15 residues. Germline V gene data show CDR1 as GTSNPN and CDR2 as SVGIG (reference sequence). This CDR3 is CAWTPGGQGAYGYTF. The CDR3 DNA reads TGTGCCTGGACCCCAGGGGGACAGGGGGCCTATGGCTACACCTTC.

This chain uses TRBV28 with TRBJ2-2; D may be TRBD2 (6 bases). V was pared by 9 bases and J by 0 bases, with 17 bases between. Germline CDR1 MDHEN, CDR2 SYDVKM. This CDR3 has 16 residues. The CDR3 loop reads CASYSMGTSNTGELFF. CDR3 in DNA: TGTGCCAGTTACTCCATGGGGACTTCGAACACCGGGGAGCTGTTTTTT.

The rearrangement links TRBV4-1 to TRBJ1-4; TRBD1 matches at 7 bases. Germline-derived CDR1 and CDR2 are MGHRA and YSYEKL. The CDR3 covers 15 residues. The V gene end was trimmed by 4 bases and the J gene end by 2 bases; junction bases not matched to a gene: 4. CDR3 amino acids: CASSRRDSTNEKLFF. CDR3 bases: TGCGCCAGCAGCCGTAGGGACAGCACTAATGAAAAACTGTTTTTT.

The chain links TRBV7-6 to TRBJ1-1; weak D call: TRBD1 (5 bases). The CDR3 spans 13 residues. Germline CDR1 SGHVS, CDR2 FNYEAQ. Deletions cut 8 bases from V and 4 bases from J, with 14 bases between. The CDR3 region is CASGQWRGTEAFF. The DNA for the CDR3 is TGTGCCAGCGGACAATGGCGGGGCACTGAAGCTTTCTTT.

The chain combines TRBV4-2 with TRBJ2-7; 8 nucleotides agree with TRBD2. The CDR3 spans 15 residues. The V segment lost 3 bases and the J segment 0 bases; nucleotides outside the gene matches: 4. In germline, CDR1 is LGHNA, CDR2 YNFKEQ. CDR3 in amino acids: CASSQREEDSYEQYF. In DNA form, the CDR3 reads TGTGCCAGCAGCCAGCGGGAGGAGGACTCCTACGAGCAGTACTTC.